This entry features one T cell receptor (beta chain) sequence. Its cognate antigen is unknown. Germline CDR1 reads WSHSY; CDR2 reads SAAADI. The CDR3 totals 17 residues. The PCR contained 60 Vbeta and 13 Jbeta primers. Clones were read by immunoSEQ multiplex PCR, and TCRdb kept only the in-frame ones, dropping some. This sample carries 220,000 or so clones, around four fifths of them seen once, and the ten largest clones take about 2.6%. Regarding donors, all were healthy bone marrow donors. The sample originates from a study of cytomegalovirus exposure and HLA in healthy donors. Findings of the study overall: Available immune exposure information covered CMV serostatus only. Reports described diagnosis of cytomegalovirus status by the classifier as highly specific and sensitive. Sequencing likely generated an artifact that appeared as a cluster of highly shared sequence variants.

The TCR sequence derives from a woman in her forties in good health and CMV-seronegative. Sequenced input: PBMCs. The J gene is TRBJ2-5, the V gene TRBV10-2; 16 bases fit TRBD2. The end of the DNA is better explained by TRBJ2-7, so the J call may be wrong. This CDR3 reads CASCSGTSGRASYEQYF. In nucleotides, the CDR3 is TGCGCCAGTTGTTCTGGGACTAGCGGGAGGGCGTCCTACGAGCAGTACTTC.